This TCR beta chain was documented in a study of beta chain features in type 1 diabetes. CDR1 is SGHTA and CDR2 is FQGTGA in the germline V gene. This CDR3 has 15 residues. Trimming shortened V by 2 bases and J by 5 bases, and 16 bases separated the two germline ends. Averaging roughly 110 mL, one heparinised blood draw was given by each donor. Purity above 98% was achieved in all sorted populations. As every portion of the isolated RNA was reverse transcribed, the sequencing read expressed TCRB transcripts. The data were produced by immunoSEQ multiplex PCR, yet TCRdb's version contains in-frame clones alone and is incomplete. The sample records fewer than 550,000 clones, about an eighth being singletons. This clone turned up a few times.

The sample consisted of naive CD4+ T cells from blood. The sequence derives from a woman between 18 and 29 years old in good health. The chain recombines TRBV7-3 with TRBJ2-7; maybe TRBD1 (6 bases). CDR3 region: CASSLLPGVKNEQYF. As DNA, the CDR3 is TGTGCCAGCAGCTTACTTCCAGGGGTGAAGAACGAGCAGTACTTC.